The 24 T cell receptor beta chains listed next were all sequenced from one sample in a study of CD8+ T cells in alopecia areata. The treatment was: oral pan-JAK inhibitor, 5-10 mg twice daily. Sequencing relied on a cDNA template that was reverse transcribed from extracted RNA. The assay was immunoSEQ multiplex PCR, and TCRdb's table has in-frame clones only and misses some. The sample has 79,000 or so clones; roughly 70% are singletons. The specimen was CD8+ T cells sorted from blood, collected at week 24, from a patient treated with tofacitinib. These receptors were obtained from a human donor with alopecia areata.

CDR3 nucleotides: TGCGCCAGCAGCCAAGAAGCGGGGGGGCGAGGCAATGAGCAGTTCTTC. Protein sequence: CASSQEAGGRGNEQFF. The chain has TRBV4-1 and TRBJ2-1; TRBD2 matches 10 bases. This CDR3 comprises 16 residues. The germline CDR1 and CDR2 sequences are MGHRA and YSYEKL. J gave up 6 bases and V 0 bases, and 5 bases lay outside the gene matches.

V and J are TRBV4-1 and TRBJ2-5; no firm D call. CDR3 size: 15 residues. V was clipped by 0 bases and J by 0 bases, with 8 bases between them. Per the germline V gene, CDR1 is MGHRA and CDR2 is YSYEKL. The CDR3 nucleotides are TGCGCCAGCAGCCAAGATCCGGCAGACCAAGAGACCCAGTACTTC. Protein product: CASSQDPADQETQYF.

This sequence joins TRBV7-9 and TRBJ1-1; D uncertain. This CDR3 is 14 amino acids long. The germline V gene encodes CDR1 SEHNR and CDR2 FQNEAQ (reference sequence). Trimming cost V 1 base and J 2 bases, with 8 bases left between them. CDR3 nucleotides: TGTGCCAGCAGCTTAGTTACGGAAAACACTGAAGCTTTCTTT. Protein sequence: CASSLVTENTEAFF.

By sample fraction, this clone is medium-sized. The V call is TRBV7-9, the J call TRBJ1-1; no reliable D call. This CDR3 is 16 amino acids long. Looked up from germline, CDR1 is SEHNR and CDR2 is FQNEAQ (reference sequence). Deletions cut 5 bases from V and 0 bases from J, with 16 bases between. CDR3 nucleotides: TGTGCCAGCAGCCCTTACTCAGGAGGGATGAACACTGAAGCTTTCTTT. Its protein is CASSPYSGGMNTEAFF. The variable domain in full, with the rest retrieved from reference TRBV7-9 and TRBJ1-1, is DTGVSQNPRHKITKRGQNVTFRCDPISEHNRLYWYRQTLGQGPEFLTYFQNEAQLEKSRLLSDRFSAERPKGSFSTLEIQRTEQGDSAMYLCASSPYSGGMNTEAFFGQGTRLTVV.

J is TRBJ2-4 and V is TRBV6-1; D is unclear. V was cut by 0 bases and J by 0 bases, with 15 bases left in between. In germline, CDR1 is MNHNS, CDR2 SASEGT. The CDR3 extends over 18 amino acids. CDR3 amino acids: CASSEAPYGRLAKNIQYF. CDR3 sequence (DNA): TGTGCCAGCAGTGAAGCGCCGTACGGAAGATTAGCCAAAAACATTCAGTACTTC.

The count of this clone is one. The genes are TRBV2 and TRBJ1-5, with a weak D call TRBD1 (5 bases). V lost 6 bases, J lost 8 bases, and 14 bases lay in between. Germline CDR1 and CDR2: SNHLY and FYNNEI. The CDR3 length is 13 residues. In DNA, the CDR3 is TGTGCCAGCAGGGATAAGAGAGGGGAGCCCCAGCATTTT. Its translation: CASRDKRGEPQHF.

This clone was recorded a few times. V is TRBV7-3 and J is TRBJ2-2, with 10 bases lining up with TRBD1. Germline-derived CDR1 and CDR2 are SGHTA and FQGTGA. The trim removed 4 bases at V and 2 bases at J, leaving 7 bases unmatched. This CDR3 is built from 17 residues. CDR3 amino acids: CASSSSGTGVNTGELFF. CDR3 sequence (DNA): TGTGCCAGCAGCTCGTCCGGGACAGGGGTTAACACCGGGGAGCTGTTTTTT.

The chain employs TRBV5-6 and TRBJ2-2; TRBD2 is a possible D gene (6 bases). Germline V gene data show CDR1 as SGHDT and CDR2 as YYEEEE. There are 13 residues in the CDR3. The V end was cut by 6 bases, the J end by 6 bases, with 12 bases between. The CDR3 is CASNGDSAGELFF. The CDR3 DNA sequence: TGTGCCAGCAACGGGGACTCAGCCGGGGAGCTGTTTTTT.

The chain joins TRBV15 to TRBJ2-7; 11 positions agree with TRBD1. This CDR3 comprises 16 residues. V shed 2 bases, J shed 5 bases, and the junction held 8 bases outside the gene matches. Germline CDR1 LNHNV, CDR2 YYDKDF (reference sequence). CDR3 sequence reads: CATSRKGQGALHEQYF. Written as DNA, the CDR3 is TGTGCCACCAGCAGAAAAGGACAGGGGGCGCTTCACGAGCAGTACTTC.

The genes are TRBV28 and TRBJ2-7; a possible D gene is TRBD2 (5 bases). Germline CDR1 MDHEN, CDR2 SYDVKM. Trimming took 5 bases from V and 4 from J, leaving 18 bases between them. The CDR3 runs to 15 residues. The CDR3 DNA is TGTGCCAGCAGTCCCCTTGAAGTAGCGCAGTACGAGCAGTACTTC. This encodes CASSPLEVAQYEQYF.

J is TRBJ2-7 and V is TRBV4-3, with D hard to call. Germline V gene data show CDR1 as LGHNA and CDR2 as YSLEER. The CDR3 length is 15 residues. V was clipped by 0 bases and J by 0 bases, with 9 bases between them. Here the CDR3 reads CASSQEALSSYEQYF. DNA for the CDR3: TGCGCCAGCAGCCAAGAAGCCCTGTCCTCCTACGAGCAGTACTTC.

For the CDR3, the DNA is TGCAGCGTTCAGGGGGGACACCAAGCCTACGAGCAGTACTTC. Its protein is CSVQGGHQAYEQYF. V and J are TRBV29-1 and TRBJ2-7, with D possibly TRBD1 on 7 matching bases. The CDR3 is 14 amino acids. Trimming took 5 bases from V and 2 from J, leaving 16 bases between them. Germline lookup yields CDR1 SQVTM and CDR2 ANQGSEA.

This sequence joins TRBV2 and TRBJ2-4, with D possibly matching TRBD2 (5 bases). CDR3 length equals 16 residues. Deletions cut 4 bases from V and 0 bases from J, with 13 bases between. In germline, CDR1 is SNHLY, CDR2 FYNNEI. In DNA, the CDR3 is TGTGCCAGCAGTGGGGAGACTTCTCTAGCCAAAAACATTCAGTACTTC. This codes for CASSGETSLAKNIQYF.

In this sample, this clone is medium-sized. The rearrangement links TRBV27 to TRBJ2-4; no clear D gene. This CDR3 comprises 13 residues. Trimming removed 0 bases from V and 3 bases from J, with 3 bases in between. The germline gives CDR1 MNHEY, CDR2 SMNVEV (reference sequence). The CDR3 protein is CASSLSIKNIQYF. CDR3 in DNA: TGTGCCAGCAGTTTATCGATCAAAAACATTCAGTACTTC.

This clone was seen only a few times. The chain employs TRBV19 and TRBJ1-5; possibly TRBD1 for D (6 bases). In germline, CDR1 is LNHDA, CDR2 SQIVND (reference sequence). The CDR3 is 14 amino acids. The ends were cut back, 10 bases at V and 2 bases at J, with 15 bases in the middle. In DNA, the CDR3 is TGTGCCACCCCATTCGAGGGGGGCAATCAGCCCCAGCATTTT. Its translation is CATPFEGGNQPQHF. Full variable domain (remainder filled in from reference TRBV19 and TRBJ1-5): DGGITQSPKYLFRKEGQNVTLSCEQNLNHDAMYWYRQDPGQGLRLIYYSQIVNDFQKGDIAEGYSVSREKKESFPLTVTSAQKNPTAFYLCATPFEGGNQPQHFGDGTRLSIL.

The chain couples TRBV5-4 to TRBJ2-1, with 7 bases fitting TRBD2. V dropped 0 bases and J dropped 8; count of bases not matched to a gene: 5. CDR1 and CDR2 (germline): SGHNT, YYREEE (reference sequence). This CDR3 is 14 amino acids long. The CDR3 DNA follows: TGTGCCAGCAGCTTGGAGAGCGGGATTCATGAGCAGTTCTTC. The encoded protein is CASSLESGIHEQFF.

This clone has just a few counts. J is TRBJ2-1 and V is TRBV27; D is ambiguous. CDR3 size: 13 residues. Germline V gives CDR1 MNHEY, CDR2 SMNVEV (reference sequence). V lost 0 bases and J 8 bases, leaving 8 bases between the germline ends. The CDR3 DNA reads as TGTGCCAGCAGTTTATCGGCCGACCATGAGCAGTTCTTC. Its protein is CASSLSADHEQFF.

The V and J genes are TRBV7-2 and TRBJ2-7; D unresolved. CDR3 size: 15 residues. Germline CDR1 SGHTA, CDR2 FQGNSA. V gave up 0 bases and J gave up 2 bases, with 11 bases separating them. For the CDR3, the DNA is TGTGCCAGCAGCTTAGCCACAGCTCAGCCCTACGAGCAGTACTTC. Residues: CASSLATAQPYEQYF.

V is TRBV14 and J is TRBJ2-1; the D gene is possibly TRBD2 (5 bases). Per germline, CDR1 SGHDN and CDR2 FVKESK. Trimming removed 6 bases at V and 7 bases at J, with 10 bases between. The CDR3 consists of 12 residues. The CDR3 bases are TGTGCCAGCAGATCAACGGGGAATGAGCAGTTCTTC. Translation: CASRSTGNEQFF. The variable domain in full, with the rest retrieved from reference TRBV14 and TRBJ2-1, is EAGVTQFPSHSVIEKGQTVTLRCDPISGHDNLYWYRRVMGKEIKFLLHFVKESKQDESGMPNNRFLAERTGGTYSTLKVQPAELEDSGVYFCASRSTGNEQFFGPGTRLTVL.

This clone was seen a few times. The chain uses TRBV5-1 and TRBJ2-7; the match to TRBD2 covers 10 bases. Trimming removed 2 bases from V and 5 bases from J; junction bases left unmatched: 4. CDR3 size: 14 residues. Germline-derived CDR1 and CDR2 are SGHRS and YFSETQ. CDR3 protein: CASSFTSGANEQYF. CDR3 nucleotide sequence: TGCGCCAGCAGCTTTACTAGCGGGGCAAACGAGCAGTACTTC. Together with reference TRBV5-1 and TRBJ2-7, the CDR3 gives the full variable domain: KAGVTQTPRYLIKTRGQQVTLSCSPISGHRSVSWYQQTPGQGLQFLFEYFSETQRNKGNFPGRFSGRQFSNSRSEMNVSTLELGDSALYLCASSFTSGANEQYFGPGTRLTVT.

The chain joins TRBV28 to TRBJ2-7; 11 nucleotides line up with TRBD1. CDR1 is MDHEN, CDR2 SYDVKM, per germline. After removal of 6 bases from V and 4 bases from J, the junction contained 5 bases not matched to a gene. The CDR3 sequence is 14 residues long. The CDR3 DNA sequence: TGTGCCAGCAGCCCGGGGACAGGGGGATACGAGCAGTACTTC. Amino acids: CASSPGTGGYEQYF.

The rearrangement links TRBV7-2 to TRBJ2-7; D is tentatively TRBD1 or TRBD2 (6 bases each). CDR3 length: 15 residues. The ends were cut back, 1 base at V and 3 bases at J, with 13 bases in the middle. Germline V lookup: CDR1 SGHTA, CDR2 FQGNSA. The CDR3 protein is CASSLGGGGLYEQYF. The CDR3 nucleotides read TGTGCCAGCAGCTTAGGTGGAGGGGGGCTCTACGAGCAGTACTTC.

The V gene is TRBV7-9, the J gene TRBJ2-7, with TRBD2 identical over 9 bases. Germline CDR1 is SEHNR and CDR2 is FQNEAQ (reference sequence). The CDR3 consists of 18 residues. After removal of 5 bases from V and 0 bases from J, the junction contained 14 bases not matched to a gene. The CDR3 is CASSPSETSGYSSYEQYF. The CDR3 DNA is TGTGCCAGCAGCCCCTCTGAGACTAGCGGATATAGCTCCTACGAGCAGTACTTC.

The CDR3 sequence: CASRDEFAAMVYGYTF. As DNA, the CDR3 is TGCGCCAGCAGGGATGAGTTCGCTGCCATGGTTTATGGCTACACCTTC. The chain combines TRBV5-1 with TRBJ1-2; D remains ambiguous. The CDR3 covers 16 residues. CDR1 is SGHRS, CDR2 YFSETQ, per germline. The germline V and J ends were trimmed by 5 bases and 5 bases, with 22 bases remaining between them.